This entry lists 3 T cell receptor beta chains sequenced from one sample in a study of identical twins. In TCRdb, the 5' RACE reads were re-called with MiXCR into one record per CDR3 protein. In the table there are 200,000 to 250,000 distinct CDR3 sequences, more than 12% of which are singletons. Input material: memory (CD45RO+) T cells sorted from blood. These receptors all stem from a woman under 30 in good health.

The rearrangement joins TRBV6-1 to TRBJ2-5; 13 bases fit TRBD2. The trim removed 4 bases at V and 4 bases at J, leaving 3 bases unmatched. The germline CDR1 and CDR2 sequences are MNHNS and SASEGT. The CDR3 has 15 amino acids. CDR3 bases: TGTGCCAGCAGTGCGTGGACTAGCGGGGGAGAGACCCAGTACTTC. Residues: CASSAWTSGGETQYF.

A remark on this clonotype: At one end the junction does not follow the germline gene, possibly because of a read error. CDR3 loop: CASSREPGQLYELYF. The CDR3 nucleotides read TGTGCCAGCAGCCGAGAACCGGGACAGCTCTACGAGCTGTACTTC. V gene TRBV3-1 combines with J gene TRBJ2-7, with 7 bases aligning to TRBD1. The CDR3 extends over 15 amino acids. The germline gives CDR1 LGHDT, CDR2 YNNKEL (reference sequence).

This clonotype was seen more than once but under ten times. This rearrangement joins TRBV5-1 to TRBJ2-3; D not resolved. Between the trimmed V and J ends, which lost 4 bases and 9 bases, there was a span of 18 bases. The V gene's germline CDR1 is SGHRS and CDR2 YFSETQ. This CDR3 has 14 residues. CDR3 protein: CASSHGVAPRTQYF. In DNA form, the CDR3 reads TGCGCCAGCAGCCATGGGGTCGCCCCCCGCACGCAGTATTTT.